The 7 T cell receptor beta chains given below trace back to one sample, sequenced in a study of shared clonotypes between healthy human individuals. Produced via immunoSEQ multiplex PCR; TCRdb's table is partial and in-frame only. The sample shows roughly 2,000,000 clones, less than 95% of them seen only once. Naive CD8 cells were CD45RO-negative, positively selected for CCR7, excluding terminally differentiated effector memory CD45RA+ cells. The sample comprised naive CD8+ T cells sorted from blood. The receptors shown here come from a man aged 18 to 29 in good health.

This clone was detected once. The V and J genes are TRBV9 and TRBJ1-6; 7 bases agree with TRBD1. The V and J ends lost 4 bases and 15 bases, in that order; junction bases with no gene match: 22. This CDR3 comprises 17 residues. Germline assignment: CDR1 SGDLS and CDR2 YYNGEE. In DNA form, the CDR3 reads TGTGCCAGCAGCCCAGGGGGGAGCAGGTACGGGGATCGGGACCTCCACTTT. It yields the protein CASSPGGSRYGDRDLHF.

This clone appeared a few times. CDR3 sequence (DNA): TGCGCCAGCAGCCAAGACAGGTATAATTCACCCCTCCACTTT. It specifies CASSQDRYNSPLHF. The chain carries TRBV4-1 and TRBJ1-6; D ambiguous. V dropped 0 bases and J dropped 4 bases, with 4 bases sitting between them. Germline CDR1 reads MGHRA; CDR2 reads YSYEKL. This CDR3 has 14 residues.

The chain joins TRBV4-1 to TRBJ1-5, with D unresolved. V dropped 1 base and J dropped 4 bases, with 8 bases sitting between them. The CDR3 spans 14 residues. Germline V gene sequence: CDR1 MGHRA, CDR2 YSYEKL. CDR3 amino acids: CASSQVMGNQPQHF. The DNA of the CDR3 is TGCGCCAGCAGCCAAGTAATGGGGAATCAGCCCCAGCATTTT.

The J gene is TRBJ2-7, the V gene TRBV7-9; D possibly corresponds to TRBD1 (6 bases). From germline, CDR1 is SEHNR and CDR2 FQNEAQ (reference sequence). CDR3 length: 14 residues. V lost 6 bases to trimming and J lost 6 bases, with 18 bases between them. The CDR3 DNA reads as TGTGCCAGCAGTCGCCGGGACACCTTTTCCGAGCAGTACTTC. Protein: CASSRRDTFSEQYF.

This clone has only a few counts. CDR3 DNA sequence: TGTGCCAGCAGTCAGGAGATAAGCACTGAAGCTTTCTTT. It is translated as CASSQEISTEAFF. J is TRBJ1-1 and V is TRBV7-3; no firm D call. CDR1 and CDR2 (germline): SGHTA, FQGTGA. V was pared by 6 bases and J by 4 bases, with 12 bases between. The length of the CDR3 is 13 residues. Complete variable domain (other parts from reference TRBV7-3 and TRBJ1-1): GAGVSQTPSNKVTEKGKYVELRCDPISGHTALYWYRQSLGQGPEFLIYFQGTGAADDSGLPNDRFFAVRPEGSVSTLKIQRTERGDSAVYLCASSQEISTEAFFGQGTRLTVV.

The chain joins TRBV30 to TRBJ1-5; no clear D. This CDR3 is built from 15 residues. Germline lookup yields CDR1 GTSNPN and CDR2 SVGIG (reference sequence). The V gene lost 3 bases and the J gene lost 0 bases, with 12 bases spanning the gap. CDR3: CAWSPSPYSNQPQHF. The CDR3 nucleotides read TGTGCCTGGAGCCCGTCGCCGTATAGCAATCAGCCCCAGCATTTT. The complete variable domain, with remaining parts taken from reference TRBV30 and TRBJ1-5, reads SQTIHQWPATLVQPVGSPLSLECTVEGTSNPNLYWYRQAAGRGLQLLFYSVGIGQISSEVPQNLSASRPQDRQFILSSKKLLLSDSGFYLCAWSPSPYSNQPQHFGDGTRLSIL.

Regarding this clone: One end of the junction varies from germline; a read error may be responsible. V and J are TRBV7-7 and TRBJ2-2; perhaps TRBD2 as D (5 bases). This CDR3 contains 14 residues. Germline CDR1 and CDR2: SSHAT and FNYEAQ (reference sequence). This CDR3 is CASSSGGWTGELFF. The CDR3, as DNA: TGTGCTAGCAGCTCGGGCGGGTGGACCGGGGAGCTGTTTTTT.